Below are 17 T cell receptor beta chains sequenced from a single sample in a study of blood T cell repertoires in COVID-19. The method was immunoSEQ multiplex PCR; TCRdb's version includes in-frame clones alone and lacks a portion of them. The table lists about 380,000 clones, around nine tenths of them singletons, with approximately 1.2% in the top ten. The sample taken for sequencing was PBMCs or T cells enriched from blood (not recorded which). The source of these receptors is a woman aged 18-30 years who had recovered from COVID-19.

This clone was recorded once. The rearrangement joins TRBV9 to TRBJ2-5, with D possibly being TRBD1 (6 bases). V was cut by 3 bases and J by 5 bases, with 17 bases left in between. Germline assignment: CDR1 SGDLS and CDR2 YYNGEE. This CDR3 has 15 amino acids. CDR3 DNA: TGTGCCAGCAGCGCGGCCGGACAGTTCAGGGAGACCCAGTACTTC. Residues: CASSAAGQFRETQYF.

This clone was picked up a small number of times. The chain is built from TRBV7-6 and TRBJ2-1; D might be TRBD1 (6 bases). Germline V gives CDR1 SGHVS, CDR2 FNYEAQ. Between the trimmed V and J ends, which lost 5 bases and 1 base, there was a span of 12 bases. CDR3 length: 15 residues. For the CDR3, the DNA is TGTGCCAGCAGCGCCCCCAGGGGTTCCTACAATGAGCAGTTCTTC. The encoded protein is CASSAPRGSYNEQFF.

The chain carries TRBV29-1 and TRBJ1-5; D possibly corresponds to TRBD1 (5 bases). The CDR3 totals 14 residues. From germline, CDR1 is SQVTM and CDR2 ANQGSEA. The V and J ends lost 8 bases and 5 bases respectively, with 19 bases between them. Here the CDR3 DNA reads TGCAGCCAAAGGGGCAGGGTAAGCGATCAGCCCCAGCATTTT. Its translation is CSQRGRVSDQPQHF.

The rearrangement uses TRBV4-1 and TRBJ1-5; D is ambiguous. Germline values: CDR1 MGHRA, CDR2 YSYEKL. The CDR3 is 20 residues long. Trimming shortened V by 0 bases and J by 1 base, and 22 bases separated the two germline ends. The CDR3 nucleotides are TGCGCCAGCAGCCAAGAAATTGTGGGCAAGGACTTTAGGAGCAATCAGCCCCAGCATTTT. Protein sequence: CASSQEIVGKDFRSNQPQHF.

This rearrangement joins TRBV9 to TRBJ2-1; D might be TRBD1 (5 bases). The V gene lost 0 bases and the J gene lost 7 bases, with 11 bases spanning the gap. The CDR3 extends over 14 amino acids. Germline V gives CDR1 SGDLS, CDR2 YYNGEE. The DNA for the CDR3 is TGTGCCAGCAGCGTAGTTCCTAGGGGAAATGAGCAGTTCTTC. Amino acid sequence: CASSVVPRGNEQFF.

The chain has TRBV24-1 and TRBJ2-7; 8 nucleotides line up with TRBD1. The junction had 9 bases not matched to a gene; V was cut back by 5 bases and J by 4 bases. The CDR3 contains 15 residues. The germline gives CDR1 KGHDR, CDR2 SFDVKD. CDR3 DNA sequence: TGTGCCACCAGTGCCCAGGGGGCAGGGTTATACGAGCAGTACTTC. It yields the protein CATSAQGAGLYEQYF.

Only a few counts were recorded for this clone. The chain couples TRBV5-1 to TRBJ2-3; 11 nucleotides line up with TRBD1. CDR1 SGHRS and CDR2 YFSETQ come from the germline V gene. This CDR3 is 14 amino acids long. V was clipped by 3 bases and J by 3 bases; unmatched bases: 0. The CDR3 sequence is CASSWDRGTDTQYF. The CDR3 DNA sequence: TGCGCCAGCAGCTGGGACAGGGGGACAGATACGCAGTATTTT.

The chain links TRBV30 to TRBJ1-2; D is uncertain. CDR3 length equals 16 residues. Germline assignment: CDR1 GTSNPN and CDR2 SVGIG (reference sequence). Between the trimmed V and J ends, which lost 1 base and 8 bases, there was a span of 23 bases. The CDR3 region has the DNA TGTGCCTGGAGTGGGGCCCCGTGGGTAGGATCAAAGGGCTACACCTTC. Its protein product is CAWSGAPWVGSKGYTF.

The rearrangement joins TRBV13 to TRBJ1-1, with D hard to call. The CDR3 is 12 residues long. The V end was cut by 3 bases, the J end by 0 bases, with 2 bases between. In germline, CDR1 is PRHDT, CDR2 FYEKMQ (reference sequence). CDR3 loop: CASSFLNTEAFF. CDR3 in DNA: TGTGCCAGCAGCTTCTTGAACACTGAAGCTTTCTTT.

The chain carries TRBV11-3 and TRBJ2-2, with TRBD1 matching 8 bases. Trimming removed 0 bases from V and 5 bases from J; junction bases left unmatched: 8. CDR1 and CDR2 from the germline V gene are SGHNT and YENEEA. This CDR3 contains 17 residues. DNA for the CDR3: TGTGCCAGCAGCTTAGATGGAGACAGGGGTGGGACCGGGGAGCTGTTTTTT. Translated, it gives CASSLDGDRGGTGELFF.

This chain connects TRBV6-2 or TRBV6-3 to TRBJ2-3; 10 nucleotides align to TRBD2. V was pared by 5 bases and J by 1 base, with 15 bases of the junction left unmatched. Per the germline V gene, CDR1 is MNHEY and CDR2 is SVGEGT. This CDR3 is built from 19 residues. The chain's CDR3 is CASSPVRLIAGGGTDTQYF. CDR3 nucleotides: TGTGCCAGCAGTCCCGTCCGGCTTATAGCGGGGGGCGGCACAGATACGCAGTATTTT.

The chain carries TRBV5-1 and TRBJ1-4; possibly TRBD1 for D (5 bases). Germline CDR1 SGHRS, CDR2 YFSETQ. V lost 0 bases to trimming and J lost 6 bases, with 9 bases between them. The CDR3 consists of 14 residues. This chain's CDR3 is CASSLGAGYEKLFF. CDR3 bases: TGCGCCAGCAGCTTGGGGGCAGGGTATGAAAAACTGTTTTTT.

This clone has a single count. This chain connects TRBV15 to TRBJ2-1, with 8 nucleotides matching TRBD2. CDR1 is LNHNV, CDR2 YYDKDF, per germline (reference sequence). The CDR3 contains 15 residues. Trimming at V came to 3 bases and at J to 8 bases, leaving 9 bases not matched to a gene. This chain's CDR3 is CATSRNRGGMDEQFF. The CDR3, as DNA: TGTGCCACCAGCAGGAATCGGGGGGGCATGGATGAGCAGTTCTTC.

The V and J genes are TRBV6-5 and TRBJ1-5; D unresolved. The V and J ends lost 2 bases and 1 base respectively, with 6 bases between them. Germline loops: CDR1 MNHEY, CDR2 SVGAGI. The CDR3 runs 14 residues. The CDR3 DNA follows: TGTGCCAGCAGTTACCGGGTGAGCAATCAGCCCCAGCATTTT. Residues: CASSYRVSNQPQHF.

The chain has TRBV11-2 and TRBJ1-5; no reliable D call. The CDR3 spans 18 residues. The V gene's germline CDR1 is SGHAT and CDR2 FQNNGV. The germline V and J ends were trimmed by 5 bases and 2 bases, with 22 bases remaining between them. The CDR3 reads CASSLVQTAGFGNQPQHF. In DNA form, the CDR3 reads TGTGCCAGCAGCCTGGTACAAACCGCGGGTTTCGGCAATCAGCCCCAGCATTTT.

This chain connects TRBV7-2 to TRBJ1-6; D is uncertain. The CDR3 spans 15 residues. Germline lookup yields CDR1 SGHTA and CDR2 FQGNSA. V lost 1 base and J 9 bases, leaving 13 bases between the germline ends. As DNA, the CDR3 is TGTGCCAGCAGCTTAGGGTATAGAAGCGGTTCACCCCTCCACTTT. Translated: CASSLGYRSGSPLHF.

The rearrangement uses TRBV5-1 and TRBJ1-3; D possibly corresponds to TRBD1 (5 bases). Germline values: CDR1 SGHRS, CDR2 YFSETQ. The CDR3 runs to 16 residues. Trimming removed 4 bases at V and 0 bases at J, with 14 bases between. In nucleotides, the CDR3 is TGCGCCAGCAGCGAACAGACGGGGGGCTCTGGAAACACCATATATTTT. Its protein is CASSEQTGGSGNTIYF.